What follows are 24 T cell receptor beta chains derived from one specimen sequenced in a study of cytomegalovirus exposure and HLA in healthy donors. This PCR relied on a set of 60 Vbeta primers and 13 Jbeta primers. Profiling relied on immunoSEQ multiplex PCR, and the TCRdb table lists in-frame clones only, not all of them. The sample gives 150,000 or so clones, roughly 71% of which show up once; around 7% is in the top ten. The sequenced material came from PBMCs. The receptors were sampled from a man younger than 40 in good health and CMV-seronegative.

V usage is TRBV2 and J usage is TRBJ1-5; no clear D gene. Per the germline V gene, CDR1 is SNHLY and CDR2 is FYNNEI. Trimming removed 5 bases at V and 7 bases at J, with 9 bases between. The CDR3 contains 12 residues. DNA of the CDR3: TGTGCCAGCAGTATGATTGGCCAGCCCCAGCATTTT. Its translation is CASSMIGQPQHF.

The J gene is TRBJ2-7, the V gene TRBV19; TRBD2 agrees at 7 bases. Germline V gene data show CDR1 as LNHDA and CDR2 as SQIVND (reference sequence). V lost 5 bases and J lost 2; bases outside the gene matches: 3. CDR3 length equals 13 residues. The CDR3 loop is CASSAAGPYEQYF. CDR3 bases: TGTGCCAGTAGTGCAGCGGGGCCCTACGAGCAGTACTTC. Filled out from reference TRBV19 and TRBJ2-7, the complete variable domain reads DGGITQSPKYLFRKEGQNVTLSCEQNLNHDAMYWYRQDPGQGLRLIYYSQIVNDFQKGDIAEGYSVSREKKESFPLTVTSAQKNPTAFYLCASSAAGPYEQYFGPGTRLTVT.

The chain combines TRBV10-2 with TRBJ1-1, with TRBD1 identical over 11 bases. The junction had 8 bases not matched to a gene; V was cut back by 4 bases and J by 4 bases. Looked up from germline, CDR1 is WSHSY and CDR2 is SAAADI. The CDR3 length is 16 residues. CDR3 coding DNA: TGCGCCAGCAGTGGAGGGACAGGGGGAGTGGGCACTGAAGCTTTCTTT. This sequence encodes CASSGGTGGVGTEAFF.

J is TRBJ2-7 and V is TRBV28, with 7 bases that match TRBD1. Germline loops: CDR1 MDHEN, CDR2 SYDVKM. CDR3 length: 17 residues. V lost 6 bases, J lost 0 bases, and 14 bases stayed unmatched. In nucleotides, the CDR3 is TGTGCCAGCAGCCCCCGACCTCCGGGACAGCGCTCCTACGAGCAGTACTTC. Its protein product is CASSPRPPGQRSYEQYF.

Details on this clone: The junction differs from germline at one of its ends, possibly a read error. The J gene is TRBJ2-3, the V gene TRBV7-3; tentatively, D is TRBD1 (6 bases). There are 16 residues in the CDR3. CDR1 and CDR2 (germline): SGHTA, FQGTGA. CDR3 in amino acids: CASSVTGSPSTDTQYF. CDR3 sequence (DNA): TGTGCCAGCAGCGTAACAGGGAGCCCTAGCACAGATACGCAGTATTTT.

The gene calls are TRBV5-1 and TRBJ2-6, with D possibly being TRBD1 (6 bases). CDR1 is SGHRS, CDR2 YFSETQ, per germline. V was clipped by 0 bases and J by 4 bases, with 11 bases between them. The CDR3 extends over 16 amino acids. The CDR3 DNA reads TGCGCCAGCAGCTTGGCCGTGGGGGCAGGGGCCAACGTCCTGACTTTC. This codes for CASSLAVGAGANVLTF.

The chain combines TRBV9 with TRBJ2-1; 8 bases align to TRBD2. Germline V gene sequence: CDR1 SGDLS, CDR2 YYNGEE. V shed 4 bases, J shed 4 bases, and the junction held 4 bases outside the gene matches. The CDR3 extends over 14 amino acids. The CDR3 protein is CASSRSGSYNEQFF. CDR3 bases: TGTGCCAGCAGCAGGAGCGGGAGTTACAATGAGCAGTTCTTC. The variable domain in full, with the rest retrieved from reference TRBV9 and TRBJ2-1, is DSGVTQTPKHLITATGQRVTLRCSPRSGDLSVYWYQQSLDQGLQFLIQYYNGEERAKGNILERFSAQQFPDLHSELNLSSLELGDSALYFCASSRSGSYNEQFFGPGTRLTVL.

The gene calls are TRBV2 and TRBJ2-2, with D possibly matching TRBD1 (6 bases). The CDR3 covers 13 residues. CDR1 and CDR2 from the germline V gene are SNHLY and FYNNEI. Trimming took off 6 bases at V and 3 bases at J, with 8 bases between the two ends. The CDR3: CASRTGYTGELFF. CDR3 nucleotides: TGTGCCAGCAGAACAGGGTACACCGGGGAGCTGTTTTTT.

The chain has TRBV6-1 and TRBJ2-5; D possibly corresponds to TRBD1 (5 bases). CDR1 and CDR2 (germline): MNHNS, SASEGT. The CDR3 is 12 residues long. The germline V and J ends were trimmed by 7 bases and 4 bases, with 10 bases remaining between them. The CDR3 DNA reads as TGTGCCAGCATAAGGGGTCGAGAGACCCAGTACTTC. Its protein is CASIRGRETQYF.

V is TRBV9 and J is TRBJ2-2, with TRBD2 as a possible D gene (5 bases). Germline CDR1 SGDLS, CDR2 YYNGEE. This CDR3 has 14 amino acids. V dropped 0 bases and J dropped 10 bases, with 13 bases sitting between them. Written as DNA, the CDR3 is TGTGCCAGCAGCGTAGTGGACTCTCATAAGGAGCTGTTTTTT. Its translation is CASSVVDSHKELFF.

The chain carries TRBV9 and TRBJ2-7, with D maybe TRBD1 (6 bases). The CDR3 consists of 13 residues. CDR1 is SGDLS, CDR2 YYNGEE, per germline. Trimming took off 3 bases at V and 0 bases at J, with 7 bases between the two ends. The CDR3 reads CASSGDNSYEQYF. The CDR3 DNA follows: TGTGCCAGCAGCGGGGACAACTCCTACGAGCAGTACTTC.

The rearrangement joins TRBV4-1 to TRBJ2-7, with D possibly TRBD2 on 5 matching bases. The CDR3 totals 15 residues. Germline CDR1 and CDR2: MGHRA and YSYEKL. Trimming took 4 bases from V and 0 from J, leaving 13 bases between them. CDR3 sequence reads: CASSLEFSVSYEQYF. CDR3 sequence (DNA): TGCGCCAGCAGCCTTGAATTTAGCGTCTCCTACGAGCAGTACTTC.

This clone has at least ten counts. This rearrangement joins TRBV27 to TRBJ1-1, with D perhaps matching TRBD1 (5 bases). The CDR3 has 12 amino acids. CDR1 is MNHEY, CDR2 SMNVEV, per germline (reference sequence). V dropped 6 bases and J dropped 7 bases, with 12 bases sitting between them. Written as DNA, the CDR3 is TGTGCCAGCAGCCTTTTAGGGGATGAAGCTTTCTTT. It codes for CASSLLGDEAFF.

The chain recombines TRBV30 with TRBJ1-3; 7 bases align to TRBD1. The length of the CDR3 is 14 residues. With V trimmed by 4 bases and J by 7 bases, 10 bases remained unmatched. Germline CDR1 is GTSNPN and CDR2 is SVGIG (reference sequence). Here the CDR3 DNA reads TGTGCCTGGAACCGACAGGGTTTGGGCAACACCATATATTTT. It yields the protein CAWNRQGLGNTIYF.

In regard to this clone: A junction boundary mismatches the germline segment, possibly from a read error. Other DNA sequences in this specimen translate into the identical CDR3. CDR3: CASSFQGLNTEAFF. The CDR3 DNA reads as TGTGCCAGCAGCTTCCAGGGATTGAACACTGAGGCTTTCTTT. This chain links TRBV5-4 with TRBJ1-1, with D perhaps TRBD1 (5 bases). The germline V gene has CDR1 SGHNT and CDR2 YYREEE (reference sequence). CDR3 size: 14 residues.

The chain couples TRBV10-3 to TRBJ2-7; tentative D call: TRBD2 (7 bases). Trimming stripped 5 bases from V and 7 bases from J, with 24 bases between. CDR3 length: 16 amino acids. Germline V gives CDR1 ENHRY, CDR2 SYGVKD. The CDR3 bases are TGTGCCATCAGTTTTACAGGGCCAGCGGGAACGGGGGAGCAGTACTTC. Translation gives CAISFTGPAGTGEQYF.

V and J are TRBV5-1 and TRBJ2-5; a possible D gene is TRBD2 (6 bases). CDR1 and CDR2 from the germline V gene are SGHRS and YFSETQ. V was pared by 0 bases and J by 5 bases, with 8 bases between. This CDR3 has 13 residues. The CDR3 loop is CASSLGLAETQYF. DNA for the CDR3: TGCGCCAGCAGCTTGGGGCTAGCGGAGACCCAGTACTTC.

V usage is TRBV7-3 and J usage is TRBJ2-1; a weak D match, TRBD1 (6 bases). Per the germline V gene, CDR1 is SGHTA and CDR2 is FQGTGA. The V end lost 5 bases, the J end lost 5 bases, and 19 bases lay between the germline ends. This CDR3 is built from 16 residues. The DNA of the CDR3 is TGTGCCAGCAGCCCGAAAGGGCCGGACAGAAACAATGAGCAGTTCTTC. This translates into CASSPKGPDRNNEQFF.

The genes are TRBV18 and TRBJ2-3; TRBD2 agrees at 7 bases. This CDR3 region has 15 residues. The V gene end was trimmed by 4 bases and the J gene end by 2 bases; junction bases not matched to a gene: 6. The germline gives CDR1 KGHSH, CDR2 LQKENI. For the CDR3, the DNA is TGTGCCAGCTCACGACTAGCTCAAGACACAGATACGCAGTATTTT. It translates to CASSRLAQDTDTQYF.

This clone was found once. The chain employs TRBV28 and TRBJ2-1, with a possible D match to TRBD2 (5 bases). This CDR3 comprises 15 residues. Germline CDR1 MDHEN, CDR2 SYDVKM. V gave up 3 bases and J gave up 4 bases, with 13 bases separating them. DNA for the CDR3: TGTGCCAGCAGTTTGGTTGGCTCGGGGTACAATGAGCAGTTCTTC. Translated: CASSLVGSGYNEQFF.

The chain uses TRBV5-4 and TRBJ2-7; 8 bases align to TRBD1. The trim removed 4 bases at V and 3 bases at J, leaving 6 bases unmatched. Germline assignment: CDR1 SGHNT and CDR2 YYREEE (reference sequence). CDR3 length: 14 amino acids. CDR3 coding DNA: TGTGCCAGCAGCCCTCAGGGGGCGCGCTACGAGCAGTACTTC. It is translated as CASSPQGARYEQYF.

The CDR3 here is CASTRVPLGAFF. CDR3 bases: TGTGCCAGCACCCGCGTCCCTCTAGGAGCTTTCTTT. The chain uses TRBV6-1 and TRBJ1-1; D gene uncertain. Deletions cut 7 bases from V and 10 bases from J, with 16 bases between. This CDR3 is built from 12 residues. Germline CDR1 and CDR2: MNHNS and SASEGT.

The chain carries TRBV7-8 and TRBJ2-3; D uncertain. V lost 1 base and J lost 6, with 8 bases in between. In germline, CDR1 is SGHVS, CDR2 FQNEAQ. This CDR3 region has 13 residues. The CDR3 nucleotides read TGTGCCAGCAGCTTAGGTGAGATGGATACGCAGTATTTT. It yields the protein CASSLGEMDTQYF.

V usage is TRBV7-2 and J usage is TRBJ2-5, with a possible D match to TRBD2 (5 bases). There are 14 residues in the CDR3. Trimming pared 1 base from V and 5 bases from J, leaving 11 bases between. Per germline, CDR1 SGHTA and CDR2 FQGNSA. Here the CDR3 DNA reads TGTGCCAGCAGCTTAGGCGCGGGTGGGGAGACCCAGTACTTC. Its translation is CASSLGAGGETQYF.